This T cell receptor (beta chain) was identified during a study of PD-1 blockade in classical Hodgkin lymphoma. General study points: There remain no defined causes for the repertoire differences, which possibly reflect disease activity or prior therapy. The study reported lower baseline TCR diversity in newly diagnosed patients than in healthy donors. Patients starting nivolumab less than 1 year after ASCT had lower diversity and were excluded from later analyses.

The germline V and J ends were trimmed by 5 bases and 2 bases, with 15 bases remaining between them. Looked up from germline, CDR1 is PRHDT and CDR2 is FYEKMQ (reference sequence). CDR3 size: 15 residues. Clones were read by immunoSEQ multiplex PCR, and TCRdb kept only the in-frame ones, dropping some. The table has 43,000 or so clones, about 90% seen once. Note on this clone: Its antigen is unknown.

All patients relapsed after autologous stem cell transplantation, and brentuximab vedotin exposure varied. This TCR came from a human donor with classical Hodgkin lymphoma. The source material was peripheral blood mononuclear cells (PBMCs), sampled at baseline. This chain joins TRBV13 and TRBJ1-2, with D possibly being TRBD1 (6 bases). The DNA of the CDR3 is TGTGCCAGCAGCCCGGAAGGGGGGCTCAACTATGGCTACACCTTC. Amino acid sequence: CASSPEGGLNYGYTF.